The entry below describes one TCR beta chain. Its specificity is not known. Other DNA sequences from this sample encode an identical CDR3 as well. This specimen belongs to a study of shared clonotypes between healthy human individuals. Study information: Three plates each covered CD4 naive and memory; CD8 naive two, CD8 memory one.

The CDR3 runs 13 residues. V was cut by 5 bases and J by 4 bases, with 12 bases left in between. The germline gives CDR1 SGHAT, CDR2 FQNNGV. Repertoires were generated with immunoSEQ multiplex PCR, while TCRdb's copy carries only in-frame clones and drops some. The sample contains about 2 million clones, about 94% of which appear only once. Whole-study results and caveats: The study sampled only blood, and tissue repertoires likely differ. Naive subsets generally had larger estimated richness than memory subsets.

Only CD45RO-negative cells positively selected for CCR7 counted as naive CD8 cells, so terminally differentiated effector memory CD45RA+ cells were excluded. Donors included only healthy HIV-negative adults lacking recent acute infections or vaccinations. This TCR was recovered from a young man in good health. The sample consisted of naive CD8+ T cells sorted from blood. This chain joins TRBV11-2 and TRBJ2-7, with D possibly being TRBD2 (6 bases). Here the CDR3 reads CASSPGRGYEQYF. CDR3 nucleotide sequence: TGTGCCAGCAGCCCCGGCCGGGGGTACGAGCAGTACTTC.